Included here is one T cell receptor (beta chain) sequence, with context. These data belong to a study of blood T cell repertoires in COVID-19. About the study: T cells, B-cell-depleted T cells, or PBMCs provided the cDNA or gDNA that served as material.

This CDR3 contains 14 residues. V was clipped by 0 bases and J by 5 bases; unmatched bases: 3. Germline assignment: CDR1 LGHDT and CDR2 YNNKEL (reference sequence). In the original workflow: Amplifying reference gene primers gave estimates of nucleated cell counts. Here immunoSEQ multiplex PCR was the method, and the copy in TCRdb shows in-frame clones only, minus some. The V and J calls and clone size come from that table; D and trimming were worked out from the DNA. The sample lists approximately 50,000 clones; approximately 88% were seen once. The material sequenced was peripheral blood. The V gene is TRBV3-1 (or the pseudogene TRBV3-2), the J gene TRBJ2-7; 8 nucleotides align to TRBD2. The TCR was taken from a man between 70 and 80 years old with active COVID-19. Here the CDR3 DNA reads TGTGCCAGCAGCCAAGACGGCGGGAGGAACGAGCAGTACTTC. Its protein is CASSQDGGRNEQYF.